A single T cell receptor beta chain is shown here with its context. Its antigen is as yet unknown. Germline CDR1 SEHNR, CDR2 FQNEAQ (reference sequence). V was shortened by 5 bases and J by 5 bases, with 18 bases between the two germline ends. This CDR3 has 15 amino acids. This entry belongs to a study of response to subunit inactivated influenza vaccine. The study's findings and limits: The authors offered the suggestion that each seasonal influenza vaccination recruits few new T cells.

TCRdb independently ran MiXCR on the RT-PCR reads; one entry per CDR3 protein. The sample yields a few hundred thousand distinct CDR3 sequences, 20% to 25% seen once. Sequenced material: PBMCs from blood, taken 21 months after vaccination. This TCR came from a man aged 50-75 years who received an inactivated influenza vaccine. This chain uses TRBV7-9 with TRBJ1-1; D might be TRBD1 (6 bases). This CDR3 reads CASSPRQGSQTEAFF. CDR3 sequence (DNA): TGTGCCAGCAGCCCAAGGCAGGGGTCTCAGACTGAAGCTTTCTTT.